This T cell receptor beta chain originates from a study of Ad26.COV2.S vaccination and SARS-CoV-2 variants. Whole-study context: By the intramuscular route, Ad26.COV2.S was given once, or twice 56 days apart. Study-level points and caveats: Vaccinees reportedly had broad spike-specific CD8+ and CD4+ T cell responses.

Indicated treatment: around 19 received Ad26.COV2.S at low or high dose, single or two shots; several received placebo; per-sample allocation not given. Sampling took place 63 days after the first vaccine or placebo injection. This person who donated was an adult of 18-55 years in Boston. Immunization relied on an Ad26 vector, which expressed Wuhan-strain SARS-CoV-2 spike. The CDR3 is made up of 9 amino acids. V lost 6 bases to trimming and J lost 7 bases, with 4 bases between them. Libraries were prepared by immunoSEQ multiplex PCR; TCRdb keeps only in-frame clonotypes and omits some of them. The sample includes 400,000 to 450,000 clones, 80% to 95% seen only once; the top ten take 9% to 15%. Concerning this clone itself: What it binds is not known.

Sample: peripheral blood, taken in a trial of Ad26.COV2.S vaccine versus placebo. The clonotype comes from a person between 18 and 59 years old who received the Ad26.COV2.S COVID-19 vaccine or a placebo. This chain joins TRBV5-3 and TRBJ1-1; D is ambiguous. TRBV5-3 is placed among ORFs of uncertain function. In nucleotides, the CDR3 is TGTGCCAGAACCGTTGAAGCTTTCTTT. This translates into CARTVEAFF.